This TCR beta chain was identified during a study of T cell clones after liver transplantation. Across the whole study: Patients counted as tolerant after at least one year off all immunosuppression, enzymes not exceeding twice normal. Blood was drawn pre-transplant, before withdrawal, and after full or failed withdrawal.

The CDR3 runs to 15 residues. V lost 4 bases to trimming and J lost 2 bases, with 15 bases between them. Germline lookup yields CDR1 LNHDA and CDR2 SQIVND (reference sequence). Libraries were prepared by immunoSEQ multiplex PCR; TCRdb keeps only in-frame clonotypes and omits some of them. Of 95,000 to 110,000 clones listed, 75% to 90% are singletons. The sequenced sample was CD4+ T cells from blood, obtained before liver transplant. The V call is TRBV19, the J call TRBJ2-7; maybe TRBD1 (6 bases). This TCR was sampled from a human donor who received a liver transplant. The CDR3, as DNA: TGTGCCAGTAGTACCCTCTCTTCAGGGGCCTACGAGCAGTACTTC. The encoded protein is CASSTLSSGAYEQYF.